This TCR beta chain is drawn from a study of blood T cell repertoires in COVID-19. About the research overall: From T cells, B-cell-depleted T cells, or PBMCs came the material, which was cDNA or gDNA.

Generated by immunoSEQ multiplex PCR, the TCRdb table keeps only in-frame clones and is missing some. This table has about 250,000 clones, 70% to 90% appearing once. Patients at the Seattle site were enrolled during active infection and followed longitudinally. The TCR comes from a woman in her 30s with COVID-19, enrolled during active disease. Specimen: peripheral blood.

CDR3 sequence (DNA): TGCAGCGTTTCGACAGGGGCTGGAAACACCATATATTTT. Protein product: CSVSTGAGNTIYF. This chain links TRBV29-1 with TRBJ1-3; 8 bases align to TRBD1. Trimming removed 5 bases from V and 2 bases from J; junction bases left unmatched: 2. The CDR3 has 13 residues. Germline CDR1 SQVTM, CDR2 ANQGSEA.